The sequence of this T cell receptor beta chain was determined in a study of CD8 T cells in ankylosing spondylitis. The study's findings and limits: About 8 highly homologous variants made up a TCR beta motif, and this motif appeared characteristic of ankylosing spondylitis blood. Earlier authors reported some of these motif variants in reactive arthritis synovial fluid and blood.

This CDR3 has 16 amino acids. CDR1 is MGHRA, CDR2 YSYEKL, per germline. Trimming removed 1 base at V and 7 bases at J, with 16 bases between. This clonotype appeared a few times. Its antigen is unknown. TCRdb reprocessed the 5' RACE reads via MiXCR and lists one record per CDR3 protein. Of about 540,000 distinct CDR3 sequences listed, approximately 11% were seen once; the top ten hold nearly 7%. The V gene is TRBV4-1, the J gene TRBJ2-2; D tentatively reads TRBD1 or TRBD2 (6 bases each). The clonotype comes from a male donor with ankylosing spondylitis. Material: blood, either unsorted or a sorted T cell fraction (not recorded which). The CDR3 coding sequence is TGCGCCAGCAGCCAAGTGCAGGGGCGGGATGGCGGGGAGCTGTTTTTT. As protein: CASSQVQGRDGGELFF.